A selection of T cell receptor beta chains follows, all from one sample in a study of post-analysis software for immune sequencing data. TCRdb reprocessed the PCR reads with MiXCR, giving one entry per CDR3 protein. The table has 750,000 to 950,000 distinct CDR3 sequences, approximately 44% seen once. The sequenced material came from blood. These receptors were obtained from a girl aged 5 to 17 with multiple sclerosis. Each CDR3 is given with its conserved first and last residue. D genes are given only for firm matches. The size field is filled for only some rows; it gives once, few, many or a size class.

DNA: TGTGTCAGCCGAATAGGACTAGCGGGAGGAAATGAGCAGTTCTTC
CDR3: CVSRIGLAGGNEQFF
V: TRBV12-3/TRBV12-4
J: TRBJ2-1
size: .
D: TRBD2

DNA: TGTGCCAGCAGCTACGACGGTGGTGGGGGTCAGCCCCAGCATTTT
CDR3: CASSYDGGGGQPQHF
V: TRBV7-2
J: TRBJ1-5
size: .
D: .

DNA: TGCAGTGCTAAGGGGACGCACAAATCCTACGAGCAGTACTTC
CDR3: CSAKGTHKSYEQYF
V: TRBV20-1
J: TRBJ2-7
size: few
D: .

DNA: TGTGCCAGCAGTGAATATGACCCAGGCTACAGCTCCTACGAGCAGTACTTC
CDR3: CASSEYDPGYSSYEQYF
V: TRBV25-1
J: TRBJ2-7
size: .
D: .

DNA: TGTGCCAGCAGTTTTTCGGCGGGAGGTGTGGCCTACGAGCAGTACTTC
CDR3: CASSFSAGGVAYEQYF
V: TRBV12-3/TRBV12-4
J: TRBJ2-7
size: .
D: TRBD2

DNA: TGCAGCGTTGAAGATGGGGGGGCAGATGAGCAGTTCTTC
CDR3: CSVEDGGADEQFF
V: TRBV29-1
J: TRBJ2-1
size: .
D: .

DNA: TGCAGTGCTAGTCGAGCTAGCGGTTCCTACGAGCAGTACTTC
CDR3: CSASRASGSYEQYF
V: TRBV20-1
J: TRBJ2-7
size: .
D: TRBD2

DNA: TGTGCCAGCAGGGCTGTCGGGGGACTAGCGGGATCTGGGGAGCTGTTTTTT
CDR3: CASRAVGGLAGSGELFF
V: TRBV12-3/TRBV12-4
J: TRBJ2-2
size: .
D: TRBD2

DNA: TGCAGCGTGGCCAAACAGGGGAGCGCTGAAGCTTTCTTT
CDR3: CSVAKQGSAEAFF
V: TRBV29-1
J: TRBJ1-1
size: .
D: TRBD1

DNA: TGTGCCAGCAGGACAGGGGGCTGGAGGACTGAAGCTTTCTTT
CDR3: CASRTGGWRTEAFF
V: TRBV28
J: TRBJ1-1
size: .
D: TRBD1

DNA: TGTGCCAGCAGCTTTAGCGGGAGGCCGCCCTACGAGCAGTACTTC
CDR3: CASSFSGRPPYEQYF
V: TRBV5-6
J: TRBJ2-7
size: few
D: TRBD2

DNA: TGTGCCAGCAGCTTATGGGCAAAAGAGACCCAGTACTTC
CDR3: CASSLWAKETQYF
V: TRBV7-2
J: TRBJ2-5
size: few
D: .

DNA: TGTGCCAGCAGCTCGACGACTAGCGGAAAAAACATTCAGTACTTC
CDR3: CASSSTTSGKNIQYF
V: TRBV7-2
J: TRBJ2-4
size: .
D: TRBD2

DNA: TGTGCCAGCAGTTTAATAGGTGGGGAAGCTTTCTTT
CDR3: CASSLIGGEAFF
V: TRBV12-3/TRBV12-4
J: TRBJ1-1
size: .
D: .

DNA: TGTGCCAGCAGCCAAGAACTAGCGGTATACAATGAGCAGTTCTTC
CDR3: CASSQELAVYNEQFF
V: TRBV3-1
J: TRBJ2-1
size: .
D: TRBD2

DNA: TGTGCCAGCAGCTATGGACTAGCGGGAATGAACGAGCAGTACTTC
CDR3: CASSYGLAGMNEQYF
V: TRBV7-9
J: TRBJ2-7
size: once
D: TRBD2

DNA: TGCGCCAGCAGCTTCGACAGACTGAACACTGAAGCTTTCTTT
CDR3: CASSFDRLNTEAFF
V: TRBV4-1
J: TRBJ1-1
size: .
D: .

DNA: TGCAGTGCTAGAGACCCCTCCGGGACAGGGGTTGACAACTATGGCTACACCTTC
CDR3: CSARDPSGTGVDNYGYTF
V: TRBV20-1
J: TRBJ1-2
size: .
D: TRBD1

DNA: TGTGCCAGCAGCTCTCTCCGGGACAGATCCTACGAGCAGTACTTC
CDR3: CASSSLRDRSYEQYF
V: TRBV11-2
J: TRBJ2-7
size: .
D: TRBD1

DNA: TGCAGCGTTGGCGTATATTCGCACGAGCAGTACTTC
CDR3: CSVGVYSHEQYF
V: TRBV29-1
J: TRBJ2-7
size: .
D: .

DNA: TGCAGTGCGGAACCGTTGACAGGAATCCAGCCCCAGCATTTT
CDR3: CSAEPLTGIQPQHF
V: TRBV20-1
J: TRBJ1-5
size: .
D: .

DNA: TGTGCCACCAAGAGCCAGTCCTACAATGAGCAGTTCTTC
CDR3: CATKSQSYNEQFF
V: TRBV11-3
J: TRBJ2-1
size: few
D: .

DNA: TGTGCCTACGAGGGACTAGTTTACAATGAGCAGTTCTTC
CDR3: CAYEGLVYNEQFF
V: TRBV7-9
J: TRBJ2-1
size: .
D: TRBD2

DNA: TGTGCCAGCAGTTCCGGACAGGGAAGGGAGCCCCAGCATTTT
CDR3: CASSSGQGREPQHF
V: TRBV6-5
J: TRBJ1-5
size: .
D: TRBD1

DNA: TGTGCCATCAGTGATAACAGGGGCGGCACAGATACGCAGTATTTT
CDR3: CAISDNRGGTDTQYF
V: TRBV10-3
J: TRBJ2-3
size: .
D: TRBD1